The subject of this entry is one T cell receptor (beta chain). These data originate in a study of T cell changes during pregnancy in multiple sclerosis. Trimming left V 4 bases short and J 1 base short, with 13 bases between. The CDR3 consists of 15 residues. Per the germline V gene, CDR1 is WSHSY and CDR2 is SAAADI. Repertoires were generated with immunoSEQ multiplex PCR, while TCRdb's copy carries only in-frame clones and drops some. The sample includes 90,000 to 120,000 clones, about 94% seen only once; the top ten take over 0.7%. This TCR was recovered from a female donor with multiple sclerosis, enrolled in a pregnancy study. The rearrangement joins TRBV10-2 to TRBJ1-1, with a weak D call TRBD1 (6 bases). Specimen: peripheral blood, collected before pregnancy. The CDR3 DNA sequence: TGCGCCAGCAGTGTAATCGGGGGGGCGAACACTGAAGCTTTCTTT. This gives the protein CASSVIGGANTEAFF.